The entry below describes one T cell receptor (beta chain). The antigen it recognizes is unknown. Base quality data are lacking; no much larger clone is found one base away. A total of some 30 patients with locally advanced or metastatic urothelial carcinoma, treated at Memorial Sloan Kettering on a trial protocol, made up the cohort. Peripheral blood mononuclear cells were collected pretreatment and during treatment, with between 1 and 8 total time points obtained per patient. The Qiagen DNeasy Blood extraction kit was used to purify genomic DNA from total PBMCs and tumor samples. Collected pretreatment and during treatment, PBMCs were isolated and stored as previously described. To estimate absolute template abundance from read counts, synthetic TCR analog templates were spiked into each PCR. The immunoSEQ assay was used to amplify TCRbeta CDR3 regions from genomic DNA with bias-controlled V and J gene primers. Sequencing of rearranged TCRbeta segments was done at approximately 20X coverage. The study's processing was this. Clustering was used to correct sequencing errors, and CDR3s were annotated against IMGT to assign V, D and J genes. Downstream analyses used only productive TCRbeta rearrangements, leaving out any out-of-frame or stop-codon sequences. To compute clonality, Shannon entropy was normalized by the log of the number of unique productive sequences and then subtracted from one. Fisher's exact test with Benjamini-Hochberg correction, using a cutoff of adjusted p below 0.01, was how clones that differed between time points or between blood and tumor were identified. What TCRdb holds here is the immuneACCESS table cut down to in-frame rearrangements. Part of the clones is not present; checked against another copy, under half of the missing clones reflect an unresolved V gene, and the others are unexplained. The V and J calls and clone size come from that table; D and trimming were worked out from the DNA. This sample holds 25,000 to 35,000 clones; about nine tenths were observed only once. The top ten constitute more than 3% of the sample.

The data were taken from a study of PD-L1 blockade in urothelial cancer (dated by TCRdb to the late 2010s). Background for the entire study: Every patient began therapy in the mid-2010s and was given atezolizumab 1,200 mg intravenously every 3 weeks. About 85% of the roughly 30 patients were males with bladder-origin urothelial cancer, and about 65% of the roughly 29 reported a prior smoking history. An ECOG performance status of 0 or 1 was recorded for the patients, and 0 to 3 prior chemotherapy regimens had been received by the patients. Blood samples were analyzed at 3 weeks after treatment start (second dose) and at 6 weeks after treatment start. Blood samples gave median yields of approximately 130,000 T cells and 83,000 or so unique TCRs, along with a median clonality of around 0.075. The study was an exploratory multi-omic analysis of somatic, immune and clinical correlates of response to PD-L1 blockade with atezolizumab in urothelial cancer. Pretreatment tumor samples and matched peripheral blood, collected serially before and after atezolizumab treatment, underwent TCR sequencing. Progression-free survival longer than 6 months counted as durable clinical benefit, and TCR features were additionally tested against both progression-free and overall survival. In the same patients, whole exome sequencing and RNA sequencing of pretreatment tumors were performed in addition to TCR sequencing. Fewer than ten patients reached durable clinical benefit, while about 19 patients did not. Pretreatment blood TCR-seq was available for around 29 patients, at least one posttreatment blood collection was obtained for some 25 patients, and tumor TCR-seq was available for some 25 patients.

The paper's findings and limits, for the study overall: Because the sample size was small (n of about 31) and many of the analyses were exploratory, the results are meant to be hypothesis-generating. Improved progression-free and overall survival was found to be associated with pretreatment peripheral blood TCR clonality below the median. Greater expansion of tumor-associated TCR clones in peripheral blood 3 weeks after the start of treatment was observed in patients with durable benefit (n of about 20, p = 0.022).

Measured from the cysteine to the phenylalanine, the CDR3 is 14 residues long. CDR3 DNA only is kept here, 42 bases in frame from base 1. V sheds 4 bases and J sheds 2 bases, leaving 12 bases between their ends. According to the germline V gene, CDR1 reads SGHDT and CDR2 reads YYEEEE. This specimen was PBMCs, taken around atezolizumab (anti-PD-L1) treatment. The chain is encoded by TRBV5-6 joined to TRBJ2-5, with a tentative D gene TRBD1 over 6 matching bases. This receptor was identified in a man aged 50 to 60 with urothelial cancer. The bases are TGTGCCAGCAGCGAGGGGGTGCCTCAAGAGACCCAGTACTTC. It specifies CASSEGVPQETQYF.